Presented here are 12 T cell receptor beta chains from one specimen sequenced in a study of T cell repertoires in cytomegalovirus infection. Each CDR3 protein gets one entry after TCRdb re-called the reads with MiXCR. In the table there are roughly 240,000 distinct CDR3 sequences, 6.5% of which are singletons. Sequenced material: PBMCs. The receptor set was obtained from a human donor in good health (CMV status not recorded). Some clones in this sample may be carry-over from other donors' samples.

This clonotype was observed many times. V is TRBV20-1 and J is TRBJ2-7, with 7 bases that match TRBD1. CDR1 DFQATT and CDR2 SNEGSKA come from the germline V gene (reference sequence). The V gene end was trimmed by 6 bases and the J gene end by 6 bases; junction bases not matched to a gene: 14. CDR3 size: 14 residues. The CDR3 sequence: CSATADRYDGEQYF. The CDR3 DNA follows: TGCAGTGCCACCGCGGACAGGTATGATGGCGAGCAGTACTTC.

This chain uses TRBV30 with TRBJ2-1; TRBD1 agrees at 7 bases. V trimming: 5 bases; J trimming: 6 bases; junction bases outside the gene matches: 10. The CDR3 has 14 residues. CDR1 is GTSNPN and CDR2 is SVGIG in the germline V gene (reference sequence). The CDR3 loop reads CAWDGPPGGNEQFF. The CDR3 nucleotides are TGTGCCTGGGATGGACCTCCAGGGGGCAATGAGCAGTTCTTC.

In this sample, this clonotype turned up many times. This chain uses TRBV18 with TRBJ2-7; 7 bases line up with TRBD1. Germline assignment: CDR1 KGHSH and CDR2 LQKENI. V lost 3 bases to trimming and J lost 5 bases; unmatched junction nucleotides: 10. There are 15 residues in the CDR3. This CDR3 is CASSPVGQGDNEQYF. CDR3 sequence (DNA): TGTGCCAGCTCACCGGTTGGGCAGGGGGACAACGAGCAGTACTTC. Using reference TRBV18 and TRBJ2-7 for the parts outside the CDR3, the full variable domain is NAGVMQNPRHLVRRRGQEARLRCSPMKGHSHVYWYRQLPEEGLKFMVYLQKENIIDESGMPKERFSAEFPKEGPSILRIQQVVRGDSAAYFCASSPVGQGDNEQYFGPGTRLTVT.

This clonotype was counted ten times or more. The genes are TRBV7-2 and TRBJ1-2, with D maybe TRBD1 (5 bases). Germline CDR1 is SGHTA and CDR2 is FQGNSA. The length of the CDR3 is 16 residues. The V end lost 3 bases, the J end lost 5 bases, and 19 bases lay between the germline ends. The CDR3 coding sequence is TGTGCCAGCAGCTTTCGGGACGGCGGAAAAACTTATGGCTACACCTTC. It encodes CASSFRDGGKTYGYTF.

This clonotype has more than one count but fewer than ten. The chain has TRBV20-1 and TRBJ2-7; 10 bases line up with TRBD2. The germline gives CDR1 DFQATT, CDR2 SNEGSKA (reference sequence). The CDR3 has 14 amino acids. Trimming cost V 5 bases and J 3 bases; bases outside gene matches: 7. CDR3 protein: CSALTSGDYYEQYF. In nucleotides, the CDR3 is TGCAGTGCTTTAACTAGCGGGGATTACTACGAGCAGTACTTC.

This clonotype was seen many times. The rearrangement uses TRBV29-1 and TRBJ2-1; D gene unclear. CDR3 length: 15 amino acids. The V end lost 4 bases, the J end lost 0 bases, and 13 bases lay between the germline ends. Germline assignment: CDR1 SQVTM and CDR2 ANQGSEA. CDR3: CSVGQAPTSYNEQFF. CDR3 sequence (DNA): TGCAGCGTTGGTCAGGCGCCTACCTCCTACAATGAGCAGTTCTTC.

This clonotype was detected ten times or more. This chain links TRBV12-3 or TRBV12-4 with TRBJ2-1, with 7 bases fitting TRBD2. Trimming at V came to 5 bases and at J to 0 bases, leaving 4 bases not matched to a gene. The CDR3 totals 15 residues. The CDR3 DNA sequence: TGTGCCAGCAGTAGTGGACTAGGCTCCTACAATGAGCAGTTCTTC. Amino acid sequence: CASSSGLGSYNEQFF.

This clonotype was recorded at least ten times. The chain uses TRBV7-2 and TRBJ1-5, with D maybe TRBD1 (6 bases). The CDR3 sequence is 14 residues long. In germline, CDR1 is SGHTA, CDR2 FQGNSA. V was cut by 0 bases and J by 4 bases, with 7 bases left in between. In nucleotides, the CDR3 is TGTGCCAGCAGCTTAGCACAGGGTAATCAGCCCCAGCATTTT. Translation gives CASSLAQGNQPQHF.

This rearrangement joins TRBV5-1 to TRBJ2-7; 7 bases fit TRBD2. With V trimmed by 3 bases and J by 1 base, 13 bases remained unmatched. Germline CDR1 reads SGHRS; CDR2 reads YFSETQ. The CDR3 spans 17 residues. This chain's CDR3 is CASSYITKASGSYEQYF. For the CDR3, the DNA is TGCGCCAGCAGCTATATCACCAAGGCTAGCGGTTCCTACGAGCAGTACTTC.

This clonotype was seen at least ten times. The chain employs TRBV11-2 and TRBJ2-5; maybe TRBD2 (6 bases). Germline V lookup: CDR1 SGHAT, CDR2 FQNNGV. Trimming stripped 3 bases from V and 5 bases from J, with 7 bases between. The length of the CDR3 is 12 residues. CDR3 nucleotides: TGTGCCAGCAGCTTCGGAGGGGAGACCCAGTACTTC. Its translation is CASSFGGETQYF.

The rearrangement uses TRBV20-1 and TRBJ2-1, with D perhaps assigned TRBD1 or TRBD2 (5 bases each). Germline CDR1 is DFQATT and CDR2 is SNEGSKA (reference sequence). The CDR3 totals 16 residues. Trimming left V 1 base short and J 5 bases short, with 18 bases between. The CDR3 reads CSARAHDLRGNNEQFF. The CDR3 DNA reads as TGCAGTGCTAGAGCCCACGATTTACGGGGCAACAATGAGCAGTTCTTC.

The chain employs TRBV28 and TRBJ2-7, with D perhaps matching TRBD2 (5 bases). V was shortened by 3 bases and J by 2 bases, with 11 bases between the two germline ends. The CDR3 sequence is 14 residues long. CDR1 is MDHEN, CDR2 SYDVKM, per germline. In nucleotides, the CDR3 is TGTGCCAGCAGTTTGCGGCCTAGCCCCTACGAGCAGTACTTC. It encodes CASSLRPSPYEQYF.